This T cell receptor (beta chain) was identified in a study of cytomegalovirus exposure and HLA in healthy donors. Background on the study: As released early, the data held about 85 million unique TCRs from HLA-typed donors.

The germline gives CDR1 LGHNA, CDR2 YNFKEQ. Trimming removed 0 bases from V and 7 bases from J, with 7 bases in between. The length of the CDR3 is 13 residues. Donors in the study were healthy people who gave bone marrow. With 60 Vbeta and 13 Jbeta primers, the PCR was carried out. Profiled with immunoSEQ multiplex PCR; TCRdb holds only in-frame clones, not every one. The repertoire holds about 100,000 clones, around 80% seen once, with about 4.2% in the top ten. The sample comprised PBMCs. The V gene is TRBV4-2, the J gene TRBJ2-1; TRBD2 might be the D (6 bases). This TCR came from a woman aged 45-65 years in good health and CMV-seropositive. As DNA, the CDR3 is TGTGCCAGCAGCCAAGATGGGGGGAATGAGCAGTTCTTC. Translation: CASSQDGGNEQFF.